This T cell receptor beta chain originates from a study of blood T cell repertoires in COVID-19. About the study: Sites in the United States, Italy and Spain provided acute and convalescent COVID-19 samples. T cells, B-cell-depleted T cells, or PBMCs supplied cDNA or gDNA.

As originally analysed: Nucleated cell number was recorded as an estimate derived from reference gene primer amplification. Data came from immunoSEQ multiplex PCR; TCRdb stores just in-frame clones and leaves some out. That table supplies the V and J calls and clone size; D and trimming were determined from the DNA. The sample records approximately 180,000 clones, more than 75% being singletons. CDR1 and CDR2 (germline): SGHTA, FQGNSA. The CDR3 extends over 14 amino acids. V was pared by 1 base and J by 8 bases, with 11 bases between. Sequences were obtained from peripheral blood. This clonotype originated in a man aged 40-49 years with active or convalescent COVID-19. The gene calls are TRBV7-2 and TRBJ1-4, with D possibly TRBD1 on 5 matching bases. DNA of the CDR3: TGTGCCAGCAGCTTAGGCAGGGTGGCGGAAAAACTGTTTTTT. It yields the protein CASSLGRVAEKLFF.